This is a list of T cell receptor beta chains from one sample in a study of neoadjuvant anti-PD-1 for oral cavity cancer. Repertoires were generated with immunoSEQ multiplex PCR, while TCRdb's copy carries only in-frame clones and drops some. The sample records nearly 8,000 clones, nearly 70% being singletons. The sample consisted of PBMCs, taken after nivolumab (anti-PD-1) treatment. These receptors all stem from a person between 40 and 85 years old with oral cavity squamous cell carcinoma. The CDR3 runs from the conserved cysteine through the conserved F or W. The D gene is left open where the match is weak. Clone size, where shown, is once, few, many, or a class for clones that have expanded.

J	D	V	size	length	CDR3	DNA
TRBJ2-5	-	TRBV7-2	-	13	CAIMTSLEETQYF	TGTGCCATCATGACTAGTTTGGAGGAGACCCAGTACTTC
TRBJ2-7	TRBD2	TRBV6-1	-	15	CASSMTSGYSYEQYF	TGTGCCAGCAGTATGACTAGCGGCTATTCCTACGAGCAGTACTTC
TRBJ1-3	-	TRBV28	-	12	CASSPPGNTIYF	TGTGCCAGCAGCCCCCCCGGAAACACCATATATTTT
TRBJ2-5	-	TRBV19	-	14	CASRRSEIQETQYF	TGTGCCAGTCGGAGATCGGAGATACAAGAGACCCAGTACTTC
TRBJ1-2	-	TRBV5-5	few	15	CASSLSGAENYGYTF	TGTGCCAGCAGCTTGTCAGGGGCGGAGAACTATGGCTACACCTTC
TRBJ2-7	TRBD1	TRBV6-5	-	14	CASSTADRDREQYF	TGTGCCAGCAGTACTGCGGACAGGGACCGAGAGCAGTACTTC
TRBJ1-2	-	TRBV7-9	few	13	CASSLAGTKSYTF	TGTGCCAGCAGCTTGGCTGGGACGAAAAGCTACACCTTC
TRBJ1-4	-	TRBV2	-	13	CASTGRGNEKLFF	TGTGCCAGCACCGGCAGGGGAAATGAAAAACTGTTTTTT
TRBJ1-5	-	TRBV7-2	-	15	CASSLFLFANQPQHF	TGTGCCAGCAGCTTATTTCTATTCGCTAATCAGCCCCAGCATTTT
TRBJ1-1	-	TRBV5-8	once	12	CASSLVRTEAFF	TGTGCCAGCAGCTTGGTGAGGACTGAAGCTTTCTTT
TRBJ1-4	TRBD1	TRBV7-7	-	15	CASSPGTGAGEKLFF	TGTGCCAGCAGCCCCGGGACAGGGGCAGGGGAAAAACTGTTTTTT
TRBJ1-3	-	TRBV5-5	-	16	CASSLLGQSSGNTIYF	TGTGCCAGCAGCTTGTTAGGGCAGTCCTCTGGAAACACCATATATTTT
TRBJ1-2	-	TRBV11-2	-	13	CASSLDGAYGYTF	TGTGCCAGCAGCTTAGACGGGGCCTATGGCTACACCTTC
TRBJ2-1	TRBD1	TRBV6-5	-	15	CASSIGQGAYNEQFF	TGTGCCAGCAGTATCGGACAGGGGGCCTACAATGAGCAGTTCTTC
TRBJ1-2	-	TRBV4-3	-	14	CASSQDSAVYGYTF	TGCGCCAGCAGCCAAGATTCGGCAGTCTATGGCTACACCTTC
TRBJ2-5	-	TRBV7-2	-	15	CASSFIRGAWETQYF	TGTGCCAGCAGCTTCATACGGGGCGCGTGGGAGACCCAGTACTTC
TRBJ2-7	-	TRBV15	-	15	CATSRDRHSSYEQYF	TGTGCCACCAGCAGAGATCGCCACAGCTCCTACGAGCAGTACTTC
TRBJ1-2	TRBD1	TRBV6-5	few	14	CASSYGGQGGGYTF	TGTGCCAGCAGTTACGGGGGACAGGGTGGCGGCTACACCTTC
TRBJ1-4	TRBD1	TRBV5-8	-	14	CASSLRTGGKKLFF	TGTGCCAGCAGCCTGCGGACAGGGGGGAAAAAACTGTTTTTT
TRBJ2-7	TRBD1	TRBV6-4	-	14	CASITGGGFHEQYF	TGTGCCAGCATTACAGGGGGCGGATTCCACGAGCAGTACTTC
TRBJ1-1	TRBD1	TRBV10-2	-	18	CASSSDPGQGEMNTEAFF	TGCGCCAGCAGTTCAGATCCGGGACAGGGAGAGATGAACACTGAAGCTTTCTTT
TRBJ1-2	TRBD1	TRBV2	-	10	CASRGQFYTF	TGTGCCAGCAGGGGACAGTTCTACACCTTC
TRBJ1-6	-	TRBV6-5	-	15	CASKAASSYNSPLHF	TGTGCCAGCAAGGCCGCGAGCTCCTATAATTCACCCCTCCACTTT
TRBJ2-1	TRBD2	TRBV15	-	16	CATSRGTPGLAHEQFF	TGTGCCACCAGCAGAGGAACTCCGGGACTAGCACATGAGCAGTTCTTC
TRBJ1-1	-	TRBV15	-	15	CATSRGGQGNTEAFF	TGTGCCACCAGCAGAGGGGGCCAGGGGAACACTGAAGCTTTCTTT
TRBJ1-4	-	TRBV7-9	few	14	CASSLAWGDEKLFF	TGTGCCAGCAGCTTAGCATGGGGGGATGAAAAACTGTTTTTT
TRBJ1-1	-	TRBV10-3	few	14	CAISEIYRNTEAFF	TGTGCCATCAGTGAGATTTACAGGAACACTGAAGCTTTCTTT
TRBJ2-2	-	TRBV2	-	15	CASSEAKSATGELFF	TGTGCCAGCAGTGAAGCCAAGTCTGCCACCGGGGAGCTGTTTTTT
TRBJ1-2	TRBD1	TRBV6-5	-	14	CASSRTGLNYGYTF	TGTGCCAGCAGTAGGACAGGTCTTAACTATGGCTACACCTTC
TRBJ2-3	TRBD2	TRBV5-6	-	14	CASSSGLDTDTQYF	TGTGCCAGCAGTTCCGGACTAGACACAGATACGCAGTATTTT
TRBJ1-2	-	TRBV6-5	-	14	CASSFGHSQGGYTF	TGTGCCAGCAGCTTCGGACATTCGCAAGGGGGCTACACCTTC
TRBJ2-7	-	TRBV25-1	-	13	CASSDQGIDEQYF	TGTGCCAGCAGTGACCAGGGTATCGACGAGCAGTACTTC
TRBJ2-7	-	TRBV7-8	-	13	CASSLAEMIEQYF	TGTGCCAGCAGCTTAGCGGAGATGATCGAGCAGTACTTC
TRBJ2-5	-	TRBV7-2	-	14	CASSLGPRGETQYF	TGTGCCAGCAGCTTAGGACCCCGGGGGGAGACCCAGTACTTC
TRBJ1-3	-	TRBV18	-	14	CASSLQAEGNTIYF	TGTGCCAGCTCACTACAGGCTGAAGGAAACACCATATATTTT
TRBJ2-2	TRBD2	TRBV19	few	16	CASRPRGGKYTGELFF	TGTGCCAGTCGACCCCGGGGAGGGAAGTACACCGGGGAGCTGTTTTTT
TRBJ1-5	-	TRBV7-9	-	15	CASSLGGAGNQPQHF	TGTGCCAGCAGCTTAGGGGGGGCGGGTAATCAGCCCCAGCATTTT
TRBJ1-5	-	TRBV19	large	13	CATQFGGNQPQHF	TGTGCCACCCAATTCGGAGGGAATCAGCCCCAGCATTTT
TRBJ1-4	TRBD1	TRBV18	-	17	CASSPFRQGAANEKLFF	TGTGCCAGCTCACCATTCCGTCAGGGGGCGGCTAATGAAAAACTGTTTTTT
TRBJ2-5	-	TRBV9	-	16	CASSVGAGSYQETQYF	TGTGCCAGCAGCGTAGGGGCAGGGTCGTACCAAGAGACCCAGTACTTC
TRBJ2-5	-	TRBV6-5	-	15	CASSYSRQVGETQYF	TGTGCCAGCAGTTACTCAAGACAGGTCGGGGAGACCCAGTACTTC